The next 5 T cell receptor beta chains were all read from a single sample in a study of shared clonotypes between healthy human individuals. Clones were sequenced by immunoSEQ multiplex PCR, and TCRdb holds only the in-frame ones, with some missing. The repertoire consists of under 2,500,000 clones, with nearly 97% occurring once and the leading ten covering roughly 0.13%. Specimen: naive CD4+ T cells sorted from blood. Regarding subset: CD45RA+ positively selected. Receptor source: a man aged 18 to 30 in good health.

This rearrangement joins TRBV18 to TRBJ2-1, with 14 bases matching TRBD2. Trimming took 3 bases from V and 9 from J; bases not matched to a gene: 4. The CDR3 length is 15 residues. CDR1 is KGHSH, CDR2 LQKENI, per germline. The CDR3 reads CASSPPGLAGVEQFF. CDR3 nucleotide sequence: TGTGCCAGCTCACCGCCGGGACTAGCGGGAGTTGAGCAGTTCTTC.

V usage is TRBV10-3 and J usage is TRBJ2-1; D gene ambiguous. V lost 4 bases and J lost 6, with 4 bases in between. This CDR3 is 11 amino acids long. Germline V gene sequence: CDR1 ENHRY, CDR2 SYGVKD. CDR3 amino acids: CAISVFNEQFF. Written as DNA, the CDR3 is TGTGCCATCAGTGTATTCAATGAGCAGTTCTTC.

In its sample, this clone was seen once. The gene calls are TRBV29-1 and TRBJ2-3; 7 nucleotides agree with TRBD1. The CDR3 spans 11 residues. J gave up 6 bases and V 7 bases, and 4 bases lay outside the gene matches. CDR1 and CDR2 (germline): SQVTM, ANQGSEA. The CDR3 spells CSGNRGDTQYF. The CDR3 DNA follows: TGCAGCGGAAACAGGGGTGATACGCAGTATTTT.

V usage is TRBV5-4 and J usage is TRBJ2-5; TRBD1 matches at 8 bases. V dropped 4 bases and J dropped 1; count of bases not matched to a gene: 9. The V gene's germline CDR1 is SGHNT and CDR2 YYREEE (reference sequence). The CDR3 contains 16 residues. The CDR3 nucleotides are TGTGCCAGCAGCCCAAGGAGGACAGGGATCCAAGAGACCCAGTACTTC. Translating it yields CASSPRRTGIQETQYF.

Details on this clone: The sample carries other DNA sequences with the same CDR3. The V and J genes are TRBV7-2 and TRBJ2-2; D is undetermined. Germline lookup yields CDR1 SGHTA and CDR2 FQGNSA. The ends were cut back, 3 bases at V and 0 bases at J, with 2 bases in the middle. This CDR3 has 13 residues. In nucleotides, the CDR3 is TGTGCCAGCAGCTTCCCGAACACCGGGGAGCTGTTTTTT. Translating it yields CASSFPNTGELFF.